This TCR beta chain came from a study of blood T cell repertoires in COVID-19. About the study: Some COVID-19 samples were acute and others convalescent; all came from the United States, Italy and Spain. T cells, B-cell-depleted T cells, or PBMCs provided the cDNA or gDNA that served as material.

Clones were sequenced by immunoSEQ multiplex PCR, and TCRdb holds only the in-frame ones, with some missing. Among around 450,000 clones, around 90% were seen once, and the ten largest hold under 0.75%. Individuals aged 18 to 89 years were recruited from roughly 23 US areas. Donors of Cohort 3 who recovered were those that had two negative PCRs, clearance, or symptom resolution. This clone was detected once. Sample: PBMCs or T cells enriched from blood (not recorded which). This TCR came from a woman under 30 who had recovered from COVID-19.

The CDR3 reads CASSLIGQGRNNYGYTF. CDR3 bases: TGCGCCAGCAGCTTGATAGGACAGGGTCGAAACAACTATGGCTACACCTTC. J is TRBJ1-2 and V is TRBV5-1, with 8 nucleotides matching TRBD1. The CDR3 is 17 residues long. Germline V gives CDR1 SGHRS, CDR2 YFSETQ. V trimming: 1 base; J trimming: 2 bases; junction bases outside the gene matches: 10.